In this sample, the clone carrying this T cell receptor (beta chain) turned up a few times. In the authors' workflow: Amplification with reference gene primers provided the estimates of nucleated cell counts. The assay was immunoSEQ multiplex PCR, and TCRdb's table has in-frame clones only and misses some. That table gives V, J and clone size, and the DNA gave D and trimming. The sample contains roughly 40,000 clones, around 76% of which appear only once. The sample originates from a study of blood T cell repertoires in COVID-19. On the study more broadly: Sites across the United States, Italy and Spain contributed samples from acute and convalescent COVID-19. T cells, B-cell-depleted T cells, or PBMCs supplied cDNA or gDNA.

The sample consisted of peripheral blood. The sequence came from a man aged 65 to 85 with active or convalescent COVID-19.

CDR3 sequence reads: CASSFAGVTGELFF. The CDR3 DNA follows: TGTGCCAGCAGCTTCGCAGGGGTCACCGGGGAGCTGTTTTTT. The V and J genes are TRBV7-9 and TRBJ2-2, with D perhaps matching TRBD1 (6 bases). Trimming removed 3 bases at V and 4 bases at J, with 9 bases between. Germline V gives CDR1 SEHNR, CDR2 FQNEAQ (reference sequence). The CDR3 extends over 14 amino acids.